The 2 T cell receptor beta chains below were found in one sample sequenced in a study of blood T cell repertoires in COVID-19. The assay was immunoSEQ multiplex PCR, and TCRdb's table has in-frame clones only and misses some. The data hold some 350,000 clones, with roughly 84% observed a single time. Sequencing was performed on PBMCs or T cells enriched from blood (not recorded which). These receptors came from a woman aged 25 to 39 who had recovered from COVID-19.

This clone was found a few times. V usage is TRBV11-2 and J usage is TRBJ2-1; D is perhaps TRBD2 (5 bases). V lost 4 bases and J lost 5, with 9 bases in between. CDR3 length: 13 residues. The germline V gene encodes CDR1 SGHAT and CDR2 FQNNGV. The CDR3 DNA follows: TGTGCCAGCAGCTCCGGACTCCACAATGAGCAGTTCTTC. Translating it yields CASSSGLHNEQFF.

This rearrangement joins TRBV12-2 to TRBJ1-6. TRBV12-2 is a pseudogene. The CDR3 runs 18 residues. CDR3 region: CASRQDIGTWSYNSPLHF. In DNA form, the CDR3 reads TGTGCAAGTCGCCAGGACATCGGGACTTGGTCCTATAATTCACCCCTCCACTTT.